The sequence of this T cell receptor (beta chain) was determined in a study of cytomegalovirus exposure and HLA in healthy donors. V was cut by 1 base and J by 2 bases, with 6 bases left in between. The germline gives CDR1 SEHNR, CDR2 FQNEAQ (reference sequence). The CDR3 extends over 15 amino acids. Profiling relied on immunoSEQ multiplex PCR, and the TCRdb table lists in-frame clones only, not all of them. The sample shows roughly 300,000 clones, roughly nine tenths of them seen only once. To note about this clone: The antigen is undetermined.

The donors formed part of the approximately 120-subject validation cohort, distinct from the roughly 620-subject first cohort. Points from the study as a whole: In vitro testing confirmed a few CMV-associated chains as specific for CMV antigens. The study designated 150 to 200 TCR beta chains cytomegalovirus-associated. First-cohort TCR clusters were later found to tend to co-occur in the 120 or so validation repertoires.

Sample: PBMCs. The sequence derives from a woman aged 25-40 years in good health and CMV-seropositive. This rearrangement joins TRBV7-9 to TRBJ2-6; D remains ambiguous. The CDR3, as DNA: TGTGCCAGCAGCTTAGTGTCGGCTGGGGCCAACGTCCTGACTTTC. As protein: CASSLVSAGANVLTF.